This passage covers 18 T cell receptor beta chains from one sample sequenced in a study of a mutant IDH1 vaccine in newly diagnosed glioma. The time point: baseline, week 1 (first vaccination visit). Treatment denoted: pre-vaccination baseline after standard-of-care therapy. Sequencing used immunoSEQ multiplex PCR; TCRdb keeps in-frame clones, though not all of them. The table lists around 15,000 clones, about 95% of them singletons. Sequenced here: peripheral blood mononuclear cells (PBMCs), sampled from a glioma patient treated with radiotherapy, temozolomide or both. These receptor sequences come from a woman aged 18-30 years with glioma. Some clones in this sample may be carry-over from other donors' samples.

V gene TRBV19 combines with J gene TRBJ2-6; 7 bases are shared with TRBD1. Germline V lookup: CDR1 LNHDA, CDR2 SQIVND (reference sequence). This CDR3 is built from 17 residues. After removal of 0 bases from V and 2 bases from J, the junction contained 4 bases not matched to a gene. This chain's CDR3 is CASSIDYRGTGANVLTF. The CDR3 DNA is TGTGCCAGTAGTATAGACTACAGGGGAACTGGGGCCAACGTCCTGACTTTC.

This chain connects TRBV7-9 to TRBJ1-4; possibly TRBD1 for D (5 bases). V was clipped by 5 bases and J by 13 bases, with 17 bases between them. CDR3 length: 13 amino acids. Germline assignment: CDR1 SEHNR and CDR2 FQNEAQ (reference sequence). CDR3 DNA sequence: TGTGCCAGCAGCATCGGGCAGGGATGGGGACTGTTTTTT. Translated, it gives CASSIGQGWGLFF.

This clone was picked up a small number of times. J is TRBJ1-1 and V is TRBV29-1; no reliable D call. The V and J ends lost 6 bases and 3 bases respectively, with 11 bases between them. CDR1 and CDR2 from the germline V gene are SQVTM and ANQGSEA. The length of the CDR3 is 12 residues. CDR3 region: CSVRRTDTEAFF. The CDR3 coding sequence is TGCAGCGTCCGCCGGACGGACACTGAAGCTTTCTTT. The variable domain in full, completed from reference TRBV29-1 and TRBJ1-1, reads SAVISQKPSRDICQRGTSLTIQCQVDSQVTMMFWYRQQPGQSLTLIATANQGSEATYESGFVIDKFPISRPNLTFSTLTVSNMSPEDSSIYLCSVRRTDTEAFFGQGTRLTVV.

Here the CDR3 DNA reads TGCGCCAGCAGCTCTTCGACAGGAGGGTATGAAAAACTGTTTTTT. As protein: CASSSSTGGYEKLFF. The rearrangement uses TRBV5-1 and TRBJ1-4, with D possibly TRBD1 on 6 matching bases. The germline V gene has CDR1 SGHRS and CDR2 YFSETQ. The CDR3 extends over 15 amino acids. Trimming shortened V by 3 bases and J by 6 bases, and 15 bases separated the two germline ends.

The chain carries TRBV27 and TRBJ1-2, with TRBD1 matching over 9 bases. CDR1 is MNHEY and CDR2 is SMNVEV in the germline V gene (reference sequence). J gave up 6 bases and V 6 bases, and 2 bases lay outside the gene matches. The CDR3 runs 12 residues. The CDR3 DNA sequence: TGTGCCAGCAGGAGGGACAGGGATGGCTACACCTTC. It translates to CASRRDRDGYTF.

The chain couples TRBV11-3 to TRBJ2-3, with TRBD2 matching 9 bases. The CDR3 covers 14 residues. The germline CDR1 and CDR2 sequences are SGHNT and YENEEA. The V segment lost 4 bases and the J segment 4 bases; nucleotides outside the gene matches: 3. As DNA, the CDR3 is TGTGCCAGCAGCTCCGGACTAGCGTCAGATACGCAGTATTTT. Translating gives CASSSGLASDTQYF.

CDR3 sequence: CASGDRGNEQFF. CDR3 coding DNA: TGTGCTAGTGGTGACAGGGGAAATGAGCAGTTCTTC. The chain uses TRBV12-5 and TRBJ2-1; TRBD1 agrees at 8 bases. The CDR3 covers 12 residues. V lost 5 bases and J lost 7; bases outside the gene matches: 1. The V gene's germline CDR1 is LGHNT and CDR2 FRNRAP.

J is TRBJ2-7 and V is TRBV6-5; unclear D gene. V lost 0 bases to trimming and J lost 3 bases, with 12 bases between them. The germline gives CDR1 MNHEY, CDR2 SVGAGI. The CDR3 is made up of 15 amino acids. The chain's CDR3 is CASSYSSSGDYEQYF. DNA of the CDR3: TGTGCCAGCAGTTACTCGTCGTCAGGCGACTACGAGCAGTACTTC.

J is TRBJ1-5 and V is TRBV30; D is unclear. The V end was cut by 0 bases, the J end by 2 bases, with 11 bases between. Germline CDR1 reads GTSNPN; CDR2 reads SVGIG (reference sequence). The CDR3 has 15 residues. Here the CDR3 DNA reads TGTGCCTGGAGTGTACGCGGGAGGGGCAATCAGCCCCAGCATTTT. Translating it yields CAWSVRGRGNQPQHF.

This chain links TRBV6-5 with TRBJ1-2; the match to TRBD1 covers 7 bases. The CDR3 loop spans 14 amino acids. Germline trimming cut 7 bases from V and 3 bases from J; bases unmatched to any gene: 8. Germline V lookup: CDR1 MNHEY, CDR2 SVGAGI. The CDR3 nucleotides are TGTGCCAGCAATGGGGGCAGGGGGTACTATGGCTACACCTTC. This translates into CASNGGRGYYGYTF.

This rearrangement joins TRBV19 to TRBJ1-5; D not certain. Trimming removed 7 bases at V and 3 bases at J, with 7 bases between. The CDR3 runs to 12 residues. The germline gives CDR1 LNHDA, CDR2 SQIVND (reference sequence). CDR3 DNA sequence: TGTGCCAGTAAAGGTATCAATCAGCCCCAGCATTTT. Residues: CASKGINQPQHF.

V usage is TRBV4-2 and J usage is TRBJ1-2; 8 nucleotides align to TRBD1. This CDR3 comprises 15 residues. V lost 1 base to trimming and J lost 2 bases; unmatched junction nucleotides: 3. CDR1 is LGHNA and CDR2 is YNFKEQ in the germline V gene. The CDR3 spells CASSQGGTGNYGYTF. The CDR3 DNA is TGTGCCAGCAGCCAAGGGGGGACAGGCAACTATGGCTACACCTTC.

The genes are TRBV4-1 and TRBJ2-5; D is uncertain. CDR1 MGHRA and CDR2 YSYEKL come from the germline V gene. V was clipped by 0 bases and J by 4 bases, with 3 bases between them. This CDR3 contains 12 residues. CDR3 nucleotide sequence: TGCGCCAGCAGCCAAGATTCAGAGACCCAGTACTTC. Translation gives CASSQDSETQYF.

The chain joins TRBV28 to TRBJ1-4; 9 positions agree with TRBD1. The V segment lost 0 bases and the J segment 7 bases; nucleotides outside the gene matches: 3. Germline lookup yields CDR1 MDHEN and CDR2 SYDVKM. This CDR3 contains 15 residues. The CDR3 reads CASSLWDRGGEKLFF. DNA of the CDR3: TGTGCCAGCAGTTTATGGGACAGGGGTGGTGAAAAACTGTTTTTT.

The V call is TRBV6-5, the J call TRBJ2-1; D perhaps matches TRBD2 (6 bases). Trimming pared 1 base from V and 6 bases from J, leaving 16 bases between. The germline V gene has CDR1 MNHEY and CDR2 SVGAGI. The CDR3 has 16 amino acids. This chain's CDR3 is CASSYYSGVSGNEQFF. The CDR3 region has the DNA TGTGCCAGCAGTTACTACTCGGGTGTTAGCGGCAATGAGCAGTTCTTC.

This rearrangement joins TRBV5-1 to TRBJ2-7, with 9 positions matching TRBD1. Unmatched junction bases numbered 2, after V lost 0 bases and J lost 4 bases. The CDR3 consists of 14 residues. Germline-derived CDR1 and CDR2 are SGHRS and YFSETQ. The CDR3 is CASSLGTGAYEQYF. CDR3 nucleotide sequence: TGCGCCAGCAGCTTGGGGACAGGGGCTTACGAGCAGTACTTC.

The chain combines TRBV19 with TRBJ2-1, with TRBD1 matching over 10 bases. Per the germline V gene, CDR1 is LNHDA and CDR2 is SQIVND (reference sequence). The ends lost 1 base at V and 5 bases at J; junction bases unmatched: 5. The CDR3 runs to 16 residues. The CDR3 loop is CASSIGQGAPHNEQFF. The CDR3 DNA is TGTGCCAGTAGTATAGGACAGGGGGCCCCACACAATGAGCAGTTCTTC.

CDR3 nucleotide sequence: TGTGCCAGCAGCCCGGATGGGGGTGGTGAGCAGTTCTTC. Amino acid sequence: CASSPDGGGEQFF. The V gene is TRBV5-6, the J gene TRBJ2-1; D may be TRBD1 or TRBD2 (5 bases each). The CDR3 consists of 13 residues. V was shortened by 4 bases and J by 9 bases, with 14 bases between the two germline ends. Per the germline V gene, CDR1 is SGHDT and CDR2 is YYEEEE.